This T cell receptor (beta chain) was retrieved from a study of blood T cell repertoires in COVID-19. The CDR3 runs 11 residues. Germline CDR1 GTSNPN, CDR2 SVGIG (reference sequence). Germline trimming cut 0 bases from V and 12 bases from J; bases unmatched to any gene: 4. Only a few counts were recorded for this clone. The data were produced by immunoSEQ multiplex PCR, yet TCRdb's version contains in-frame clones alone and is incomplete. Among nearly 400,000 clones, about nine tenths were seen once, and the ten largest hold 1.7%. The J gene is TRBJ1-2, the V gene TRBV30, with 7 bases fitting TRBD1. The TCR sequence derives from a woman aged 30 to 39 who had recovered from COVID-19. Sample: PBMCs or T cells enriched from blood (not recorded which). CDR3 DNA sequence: TGTGCCTGGAGTGTAGGGACAGAAAACACCTTC. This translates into CAWSVGTENTF.